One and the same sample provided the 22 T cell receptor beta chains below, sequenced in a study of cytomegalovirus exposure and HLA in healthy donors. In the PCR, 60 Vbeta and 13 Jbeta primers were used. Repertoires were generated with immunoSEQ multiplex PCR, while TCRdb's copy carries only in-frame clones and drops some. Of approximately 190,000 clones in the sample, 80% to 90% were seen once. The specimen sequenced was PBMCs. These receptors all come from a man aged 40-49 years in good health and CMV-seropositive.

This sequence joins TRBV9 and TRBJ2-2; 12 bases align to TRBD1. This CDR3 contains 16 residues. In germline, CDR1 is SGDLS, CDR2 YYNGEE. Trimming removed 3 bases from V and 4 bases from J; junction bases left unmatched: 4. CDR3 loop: CASSGDRGRVTGELFF. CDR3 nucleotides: TGTGCCAGCAGCGGGGACAGGGGGCGAGTCACCGGGGAGCTGTTTTTT.

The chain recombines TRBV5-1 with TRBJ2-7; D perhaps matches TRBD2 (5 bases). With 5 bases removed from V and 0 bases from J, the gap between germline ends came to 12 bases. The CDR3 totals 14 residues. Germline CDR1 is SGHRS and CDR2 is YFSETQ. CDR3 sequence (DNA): TGCGCCAGCAGTTTCGAGGGATCCTCCTACGAGCAGTACTTC. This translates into CASSFEGSSYEQYF. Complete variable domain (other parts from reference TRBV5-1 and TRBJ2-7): KAGVTQTPRYLIKTRGQQVTLSCSPISGHRSVSWYQQTPGQGLQFLFEYFSETQRNKGNFPGRFSGRQFSNSRSEMNVSTLELGDSALYLCASSFEGSSYEQYFGPGTRLTVT.

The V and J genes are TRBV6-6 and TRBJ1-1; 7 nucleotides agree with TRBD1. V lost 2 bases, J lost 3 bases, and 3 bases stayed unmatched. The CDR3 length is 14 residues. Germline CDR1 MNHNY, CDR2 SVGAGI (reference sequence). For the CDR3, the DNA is TGTGCCAGCAGTTACGAGGGGGCGGACACTGAAGCTTTCTTT. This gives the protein CASSYEGADTEAFF.

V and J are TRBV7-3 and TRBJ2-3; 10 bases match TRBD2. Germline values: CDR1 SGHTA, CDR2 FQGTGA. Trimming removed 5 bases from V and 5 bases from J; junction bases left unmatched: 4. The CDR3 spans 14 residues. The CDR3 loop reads CASSPSGSVDTQYF. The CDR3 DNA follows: TGTGCCAGCAGCCCTAGCGGGAGCGTAGATACGCAGTATTTT.

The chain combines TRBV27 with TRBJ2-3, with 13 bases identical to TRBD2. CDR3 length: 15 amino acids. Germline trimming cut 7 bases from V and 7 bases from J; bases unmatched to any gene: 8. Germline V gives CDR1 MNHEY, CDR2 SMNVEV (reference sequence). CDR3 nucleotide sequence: TGTGCCAGCACCTTACTAGCGGGAGGGCCGCATACGCAGTATTTT. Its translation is CASTLLAGGPHTQYF.

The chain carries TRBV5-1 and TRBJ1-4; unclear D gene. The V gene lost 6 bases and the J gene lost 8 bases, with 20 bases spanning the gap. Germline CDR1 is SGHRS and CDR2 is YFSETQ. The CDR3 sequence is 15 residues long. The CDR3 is CASTFRPVTGEKLFF. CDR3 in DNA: TGCGCCAGCACCTTCCGCCCCGTTACGGGAGAAAAACTGTTTTTT.

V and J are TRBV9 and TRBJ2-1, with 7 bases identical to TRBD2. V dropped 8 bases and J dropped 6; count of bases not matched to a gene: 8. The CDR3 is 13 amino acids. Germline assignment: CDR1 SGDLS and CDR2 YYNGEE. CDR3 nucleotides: TGTGCCAGTAAAGGGCCGGGGGGCAATGAGCAGTTCTTC. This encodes CASKGPGGNEQFF.

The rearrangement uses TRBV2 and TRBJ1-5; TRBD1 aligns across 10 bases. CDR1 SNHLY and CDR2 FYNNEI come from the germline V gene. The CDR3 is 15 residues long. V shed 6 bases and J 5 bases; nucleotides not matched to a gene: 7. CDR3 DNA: TGTGCCAGCAGAGGGGAGACAGGGGGCGATCAGCCCCAGCATTTT. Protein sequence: CASRGETGGDQPQHF.

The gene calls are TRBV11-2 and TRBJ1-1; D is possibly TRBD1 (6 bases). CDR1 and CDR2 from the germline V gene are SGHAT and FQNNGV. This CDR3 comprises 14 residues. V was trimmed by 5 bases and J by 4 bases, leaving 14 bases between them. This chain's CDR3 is CASSVRGWGTEAFF. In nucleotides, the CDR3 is TGTGCCAGCAGCGTCAGGGGTTGGGGCACTGAAGCTTTCTTT.

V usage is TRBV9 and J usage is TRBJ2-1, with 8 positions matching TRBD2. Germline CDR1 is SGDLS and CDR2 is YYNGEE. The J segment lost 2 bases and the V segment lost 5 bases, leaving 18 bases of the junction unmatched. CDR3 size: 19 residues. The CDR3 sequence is CASSRRGTGTRDPYNEQFF. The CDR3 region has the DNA TGTGCCAGCAGTCGTAGGGGTACCGGGACTAGGGATCCCTACAATGAGCAGTTCTTC.

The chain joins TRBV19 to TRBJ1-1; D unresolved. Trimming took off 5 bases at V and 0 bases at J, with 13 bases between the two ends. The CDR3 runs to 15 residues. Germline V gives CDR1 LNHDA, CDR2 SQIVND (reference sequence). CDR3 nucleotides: TGTGCCAGTAGTCCCCAGGCGTCCATGAACACTGAAGCTTTCTTT. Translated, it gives CASSPQASMNTEAFF.

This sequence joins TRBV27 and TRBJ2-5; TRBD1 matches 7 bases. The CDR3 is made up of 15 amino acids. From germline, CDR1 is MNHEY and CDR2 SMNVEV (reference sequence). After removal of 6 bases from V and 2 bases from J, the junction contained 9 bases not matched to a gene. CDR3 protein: CASSQPGTEQETQYF. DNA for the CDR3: TGTGCCAGCAGCCAACCCGGGACAGAGCAAGAGACCCAGTACTTC.

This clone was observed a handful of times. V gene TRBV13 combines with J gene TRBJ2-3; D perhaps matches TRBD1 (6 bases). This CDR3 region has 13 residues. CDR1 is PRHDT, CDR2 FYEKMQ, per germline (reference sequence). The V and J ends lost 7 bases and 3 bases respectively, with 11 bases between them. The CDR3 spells CASNQGNTDTQYF. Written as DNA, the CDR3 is TGTGCCAGCAATCAGGGGAATACAGATACGCAGTATTTT.

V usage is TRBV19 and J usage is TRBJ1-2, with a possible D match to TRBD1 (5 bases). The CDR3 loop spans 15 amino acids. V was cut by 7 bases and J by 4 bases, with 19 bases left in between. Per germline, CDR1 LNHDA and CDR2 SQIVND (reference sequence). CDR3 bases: TGTGCCAGTAAAGCCCCCCGTGACAGAACCTATGGCTACACCTTC. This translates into CASKAPRDRTYGYTF. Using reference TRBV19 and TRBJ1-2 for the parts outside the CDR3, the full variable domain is DGGITQSPKYLFRKEGQNVTLSCEQNLNHDAMYWYRQDPGQGLRLIYYSQIVNDFQKGDIAEGYSVSREKKESFPLTVTSAQKNPTAFYLCASKAPRDRTYGYTFGSGTRLTVV.

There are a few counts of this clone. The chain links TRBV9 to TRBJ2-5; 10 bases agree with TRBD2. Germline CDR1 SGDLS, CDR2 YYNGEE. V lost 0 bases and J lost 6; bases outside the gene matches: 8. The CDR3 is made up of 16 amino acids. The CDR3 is CASSVASGGGVKTQYF. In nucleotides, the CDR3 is TGTGCCAGCAGCGTAGCTAGCGGGGGTGGTGTAAAGACCCAGTACTTC.

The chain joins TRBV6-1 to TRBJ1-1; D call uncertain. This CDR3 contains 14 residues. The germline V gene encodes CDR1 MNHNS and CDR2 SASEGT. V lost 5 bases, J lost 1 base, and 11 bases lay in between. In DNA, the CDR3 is TGTGCCAGCAGTCTGATTGGCAAGAACACTGAAGCTTTCTTT. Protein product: CASSLIGKNTEAFF.

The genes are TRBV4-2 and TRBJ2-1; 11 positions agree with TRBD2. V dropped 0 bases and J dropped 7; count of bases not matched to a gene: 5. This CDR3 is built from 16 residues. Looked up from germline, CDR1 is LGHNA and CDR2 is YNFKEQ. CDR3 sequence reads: CASSQELAGVSNEQFF. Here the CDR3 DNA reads TGTGCCAGCAGCCAAGAACTAGCGGGAGTTAGTAATGAGCAGTTCTTC.

The DNA of the CDR3 is TGTGCCAGCACCCTGCCGGGGGAAAACTATGGCTACACCTTC. It yields the protein CASTLPGENYGYTF. The chain uses TRBV28 and TRBJ1-2; TRBD1 is a possible D gene (5 bases). The V end lost 7 bases, the J end lost 2 bases, and 14 bases lay between the germline ends. The CDR3 loop spans 14 amino acids. The germline V gene has CDR1 MDHEN and CDR2 SYDVKM.

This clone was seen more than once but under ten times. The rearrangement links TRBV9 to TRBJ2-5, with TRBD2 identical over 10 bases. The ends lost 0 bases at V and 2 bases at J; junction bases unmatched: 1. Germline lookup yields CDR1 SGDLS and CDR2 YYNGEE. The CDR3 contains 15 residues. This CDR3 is CASSVEGLAQETQYF. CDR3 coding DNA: TGTGCCAGCAGCGTAGAGGGACTAGCGCAAGAGACCCAGTACTTC.

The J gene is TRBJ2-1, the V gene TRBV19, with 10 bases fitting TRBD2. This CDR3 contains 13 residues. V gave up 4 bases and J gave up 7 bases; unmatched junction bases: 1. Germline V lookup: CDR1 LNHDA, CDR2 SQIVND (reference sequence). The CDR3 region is CASSKREGNEQFF. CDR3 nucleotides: TGTGCCAGTAGTAAGCGGGAGGGGAATGAGCAGTTCTTC.

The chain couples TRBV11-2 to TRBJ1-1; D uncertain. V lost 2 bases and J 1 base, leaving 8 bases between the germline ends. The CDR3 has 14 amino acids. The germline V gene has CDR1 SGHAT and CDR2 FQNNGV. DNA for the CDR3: TGTGCCAGCAGCTTAAGTCGGTGGAACACTGAAGCTTTCTTT. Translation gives CASSLSRWNTEAFF.

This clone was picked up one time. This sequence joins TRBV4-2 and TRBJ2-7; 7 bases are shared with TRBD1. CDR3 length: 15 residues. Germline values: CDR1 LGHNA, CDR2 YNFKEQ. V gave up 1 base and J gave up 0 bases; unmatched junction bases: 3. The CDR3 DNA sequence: TGTGCCAGCAGCCAAGCCGGACAGGACTCCTACGAGCAGTACTTC. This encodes CASSQAGQDSYEQYF.